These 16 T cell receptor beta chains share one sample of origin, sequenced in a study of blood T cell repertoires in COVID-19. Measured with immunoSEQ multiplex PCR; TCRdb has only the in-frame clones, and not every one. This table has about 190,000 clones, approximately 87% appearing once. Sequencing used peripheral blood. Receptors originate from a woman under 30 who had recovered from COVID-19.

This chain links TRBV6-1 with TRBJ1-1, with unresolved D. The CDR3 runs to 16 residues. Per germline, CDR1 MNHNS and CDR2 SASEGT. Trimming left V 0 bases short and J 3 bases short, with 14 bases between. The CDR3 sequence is CASSEAGERAYTEAFF. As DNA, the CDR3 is TGTGCCAGCAGTGAAGCCGGGGAGAGAGCCTACACTGAAGCTTTCTTT.

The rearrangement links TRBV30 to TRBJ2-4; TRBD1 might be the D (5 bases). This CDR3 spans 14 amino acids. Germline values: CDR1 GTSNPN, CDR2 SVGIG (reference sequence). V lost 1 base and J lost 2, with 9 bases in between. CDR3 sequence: CAWSGQGPKNIQYF. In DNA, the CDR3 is TGTGCCTGGAGTGGTCAGGGCCCCAAAAACATTCAGTACTTC.

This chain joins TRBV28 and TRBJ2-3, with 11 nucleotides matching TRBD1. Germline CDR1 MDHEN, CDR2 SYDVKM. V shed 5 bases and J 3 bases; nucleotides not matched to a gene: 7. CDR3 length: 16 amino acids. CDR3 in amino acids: CASSRGQGARTDTQYF. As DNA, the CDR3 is TGTGCCAGCAGTCGAGGACAGGGGGCGCGGACAGATACGCAGTATTTT.

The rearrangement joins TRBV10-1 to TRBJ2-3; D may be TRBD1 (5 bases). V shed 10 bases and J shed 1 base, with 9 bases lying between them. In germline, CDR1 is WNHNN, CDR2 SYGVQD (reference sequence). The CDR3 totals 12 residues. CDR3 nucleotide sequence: TGCGCCACCGAAGGGGGCACAGATACGCAGTATTTT. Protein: CATEGGTDTQYF.

The DNA for the CDR3 is TGTGCCAGCAGCCAGTGGGACAGGACGAACTCTGGAAACACCATATATTTT. Its translation: CASSQWDRTNSGNTIYF. J is TRBJ1-3 and V is TRBV13; TRBD1 aligns across 8 bases. The CDR3 length is 17 residues. The J segment lost 0 bases and the V segment lost 5 bases, leaving 9 bases of the junction unmatched. Germline V gene lookup returns CDR1 PRHDT and CDR2 FYEKMQ (reference sequence).

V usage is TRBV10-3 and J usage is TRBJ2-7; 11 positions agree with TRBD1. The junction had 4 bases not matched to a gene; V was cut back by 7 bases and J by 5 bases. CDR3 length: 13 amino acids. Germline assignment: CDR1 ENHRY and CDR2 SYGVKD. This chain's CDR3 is CAITGTGGDEQYF. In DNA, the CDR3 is TGTGCCATCACCGGGACAGGGGGAGACGAGCAGTACTTC.

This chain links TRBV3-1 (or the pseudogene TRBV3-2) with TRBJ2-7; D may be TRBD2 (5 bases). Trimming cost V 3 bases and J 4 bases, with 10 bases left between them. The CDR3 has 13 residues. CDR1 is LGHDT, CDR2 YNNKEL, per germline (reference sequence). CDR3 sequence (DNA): TGTGCCAGCAGCCATGACTATCCGTACGAGCAGTACTTC. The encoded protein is CASSHDYPYEQYF.

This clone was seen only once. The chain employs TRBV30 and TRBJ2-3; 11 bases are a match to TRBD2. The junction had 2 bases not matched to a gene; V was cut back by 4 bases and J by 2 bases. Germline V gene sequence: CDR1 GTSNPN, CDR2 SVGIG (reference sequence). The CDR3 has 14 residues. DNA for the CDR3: TGTGCCTGGACTAGCGGGAGGCCCACAGATACGCAGTATTTT. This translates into CAWTSGRPTDTQYF.

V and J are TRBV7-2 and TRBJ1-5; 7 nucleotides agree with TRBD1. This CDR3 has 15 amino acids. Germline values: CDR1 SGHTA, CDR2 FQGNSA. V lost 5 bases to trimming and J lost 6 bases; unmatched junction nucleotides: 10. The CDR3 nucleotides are TGTGCCAGCAGCAGGGGGACAGAAAGGGTTCAGCCCCAGCATTTT. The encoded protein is CASSRGTERVQPQHF.

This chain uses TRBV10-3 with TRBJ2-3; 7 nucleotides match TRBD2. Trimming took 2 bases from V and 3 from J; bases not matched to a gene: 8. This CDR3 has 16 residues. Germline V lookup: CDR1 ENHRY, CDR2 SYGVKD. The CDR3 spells CAISEMGGGSTDTQYF. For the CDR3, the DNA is TGTGCCATCAGTGAGATGGGAGGCGGGAGTACAGATACGCAGTATTTT.

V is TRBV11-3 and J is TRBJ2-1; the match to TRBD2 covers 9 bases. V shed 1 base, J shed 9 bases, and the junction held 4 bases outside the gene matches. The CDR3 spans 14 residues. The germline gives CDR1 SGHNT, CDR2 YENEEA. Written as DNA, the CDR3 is TGTGCCAGCAGCTTAGTAGCGACTAGCGGTGAGCAGTTCTTC. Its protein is CASSLVATSGEQFF.

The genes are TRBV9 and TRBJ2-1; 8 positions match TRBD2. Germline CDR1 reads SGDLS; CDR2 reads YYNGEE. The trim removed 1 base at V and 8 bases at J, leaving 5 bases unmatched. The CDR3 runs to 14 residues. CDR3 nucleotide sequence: TGTGCCAGCAGCGTACGACTAGCGATCGATGAGCAGTTCTTC. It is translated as CASSVRLAIDEQFF.

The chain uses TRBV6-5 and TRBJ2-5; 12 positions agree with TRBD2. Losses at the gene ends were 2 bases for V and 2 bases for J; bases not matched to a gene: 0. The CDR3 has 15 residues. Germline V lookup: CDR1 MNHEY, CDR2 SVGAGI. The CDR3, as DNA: TGTGCCAGCAGTTACGGACTAGCGGGACAAGAGACCCAGTACTTC. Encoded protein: CASSYGLAGQETQYF.

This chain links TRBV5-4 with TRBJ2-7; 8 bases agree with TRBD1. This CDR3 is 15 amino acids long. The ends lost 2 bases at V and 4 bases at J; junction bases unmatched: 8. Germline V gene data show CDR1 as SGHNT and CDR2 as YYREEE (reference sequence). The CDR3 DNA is TGTGCCAGCAGCTTTTCCGGACAGGGAGGATACGAGCAGTACGTC. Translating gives CASSFSGQGGYEQYV.

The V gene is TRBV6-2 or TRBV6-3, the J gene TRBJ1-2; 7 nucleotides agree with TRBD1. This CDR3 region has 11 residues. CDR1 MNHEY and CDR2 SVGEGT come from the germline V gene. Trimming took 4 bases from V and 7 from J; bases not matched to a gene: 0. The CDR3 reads CASSSGGGYTF. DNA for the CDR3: TGTGCCAGCAGTTCAGGGGGTGGCTACACCTTC.

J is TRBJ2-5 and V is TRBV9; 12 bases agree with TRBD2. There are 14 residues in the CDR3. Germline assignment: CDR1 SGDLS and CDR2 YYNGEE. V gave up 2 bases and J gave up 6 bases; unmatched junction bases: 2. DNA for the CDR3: TGTGCCAGCAGCGTTACTAGCGGGAGGAAGACCCAGTACTTC. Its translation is CASSVTSGRKTQYF. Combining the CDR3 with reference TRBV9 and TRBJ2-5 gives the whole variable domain DSGVTQTPKHLITATGQRVTLRCSPRSGDLSVYWYQQSLDQGLQFLIQYYNGEERAKGNILERFSAQQFPDLHSELNLSSLELGDSALYFCASSVTSGRKTQYFGPGTRLLVL.